This T cell receptor (beta chain) was recorded in a study of CD8+CD57+ T cells in acquired aplastic anemia. For the study at large: Sorted CD4+ and CD8+ cell DNA averaged around 3 ug.

The CDR3 is made up of 15 amino acids. J was trimmed by 4 bases and V by 6 bases; bases with no gene match: 7. Germline V gives CDR1 MNHEY, CDR2 SMNVEV (reference sequence). Researchers used genomic DNA as the template to profile TCR beta VDJ and CDR3. In TCRdb, the reads were re-called with MiXCR into one record per CDR3 protein. Among around 190,000 distinct CDR3 sequences, around 50% were seen once, and the ten largest hold about 15%. This clonotype has just a few counts. As yet, its antigen is unknown. Study outcomes and limitations: It was found that under 30 CD8+ CDR3 sequences were shared between patients and controls.

This TCR was sampled from a human donor in good health, serving as a control. The chain combines TRBV27 with TRBJ2-2; 8 bases line up with TRBD1. Sequenced sample: sorted CD4+, CD8+, or CD8+CD57+ T cells (not recorded which) from PBMCs. The CDR3 loop is CASSRDRIGTGELFF. CDR3 nucleotides: TGTGCCAGCAGCCGGGACAGGATCGGCACCGGGGAGCTGTTTTTT.